A single sample gave rise to the 4 T cell receptor beta chains below, sequenced in a study of human T cells and chemical hapten exposure. TCRdb fed the 5' RACE reads into MiXCR, producing one record per CDR3 protein. The sample contains some 78,000 distinct CDR3 sequences, about 8.4% of which appear only once. Blood, whole and unfractionated, served as the source for total RNA extraction. These receptors were collected from a male donor in good health.

This clonotype has ten or more counts. The rearrangement joins TRBV27 to TRBJ2-1; D may be TRBD1 or TRBD2 (5 bases each). V shed 7 bases and J shed 2 bases, with 18 bases lying between them. This CDR3 comprises 16 residues. Germline assignment: CDR1 MNHEY and CDR2 SMNVEV (reference sequence). CDR3 bases: TGTGCCAGCACCATACGGCGAGGGGCGACCTACAATGAGCAGTTCTTC. Its translation: CASTIRRGATYNEQFF.

This chain links TRBV12-5 with TRBJ1-2; no clear D gene. Trimming removed 0 bases from V and 4 bases from J, with 15 bases in between. Germline CDR1 reads LGHNT; CDR2 reads FRNRAP. This CDR3 region has 16 residues. In DNA form, the CDR3 reads TGTGCTAGTGGTTTGGTAAAGGTAGGGAGGGTCTATGGCTACACCTTC. Translated: CASGLVKVGRVYGYTF.

This clonotype was seen many times. The genes are TRBV12-3 or TRBV12-4 and TRBJ2-1; 10 bases match TRBD2. V shed 1 base, J shed 1 base, and the junction held 19 bases outside the gene matches. The CDR3 is made up of 22 amino acids. The CDR3 DNA is TGTGCCAGCAGTTTAGTTCTTCGGTTGGCTAGCGGGAGCCTACCTTCCTACAATGAGCAGTTCTTC. It codes for CASSLVLRLASGSLPSYNEQFF.

The V call is TRBV4-3, the J call TRBJ2-2; D ambiguous. The CDR3 covers 15 residues. The V end was cut by 0 bases, the J end by 0 bases, with 5 bases between. The germline CDR1 and CDR2 sequences are LGHNA and YSLEER. The CDR3: CASSQERPNTGELFF. The CDR3 nucleotides read TGCGCCAGCAGCCAAGAGCGACCGAACACCGGGGAGCTGTTTTTT.